This TCR beta chain was sequenced during a study of graft-versus-host responses after intestinal transplantation. This clone was detected once. Plates contained 200,000 CFSE-labeled responder cells and 200,000 irradiated, violet-dye-labeled stimulator cells. Post-reaction, proliferating CD3+CD4+ and CD3+CD8+ responders (CFSE-low) were sorted. Study outcomes and limitations: GvH clonotypes were identified within recipient marrow, with a subset emerging first in ileum or blood.

The repertoire was sequenced with immunoSEQ multiplex PCR; TCRdb's copy has only in-frame clones and lacks some. The data contain around 21,000 clones, about two fifths of them singletons. This CDR3 spans 15 amino acids. Germline CDR1 SGHTS, CDR2 YDEGEE. The V end was cut by 5 bases, the J end by 7 bases, with 18 bases between. The source was alloreactive CD8+ T cells from a mixed lymphocyte reaction culture, collected before transplantation. The subset denotes: CFSE-low proliferating T cells sorted from approximately 6-day pre-transplant mixed lymphocyte reaction (GvH or HvG direction). This rearrangement joins TRBV5-8 to TRBJ1-4; D is perhaps TRBD1 (6 bases). The TCR originated in a human patient who was an organ donor for intestinal transplantation. The CDR3 here is CASSSGALGGEKLFF. CDR3 in DNA: TGTGCCAGCAGTTCGGGGGCCCTGGGCGGTGAAAAACTGTTTTTT.